These 24 T cell receptor beta chains were sequenced from one sample in a study of blood T cell repertoires in COVID-19. Here immunoSEQ multiplex PCR was the method, and the copy in TCRdb shows in-frame clones only, minus some. Of roughly 100,000 clones in the sample, roughly four fifths were seen once. Specimen: peripheral blood. The receptors were gathered from a man between 60 and 70 years old with acute or convalescent COVID-19.

The chain is built from TRBV27 and TRBJ2-1; 8 bases agree with TRBD2. Per germline, CDR1 MNHEY and CDR2 SMNVEV (reference sequence). J gave up 0 bases and V 6 bases, and 7 bases lay outside the gene matches. This CDR3 comprises 16 residues. The CDR3 protein is CASRSWSGSSYNEQFF. The CDR3, as DNA: TGTGCCAGCAGATCCTGGAGCGGGAGCTCCTACAATGAGCAGTTCTTC.

This clone was picked up one time. This chain connects TRBV6-5 to TRBJ1-1; 7 bases are a match to TRBD1. The CDR3 is 15 amino acids. Germline assignment: CDR1 MNHEY and CDR2 SVGAGI. V lost 3 bases to trimming and J lost 0 bases; unmatched junction nucleotides: 4. The CDR3 region is CASSYQGTVNTEAFF. The CDR3 region has the DNA TGTGCCAGCAGTTATCAAGGGACAGTGAACACTGAAGCTTTCTTT.

The V call is TRBV5-1, the J call TRBJ1-2; 8 nucleotides line up with TRBD1. Germline V lookup: CDR1 SGHRS, CDR2 YFSETQ. The CDR3 is 14 amino acids. V lost 0 bases and J lost 6; bases outside the gene matches: 4. CDR3 protein: CASSLAPGQDGYTF. The CDR3 bases are TGCGCCAGCAGCTTGGCCCCGGGACAGGATGGCTACACCTTC.

The gene calls are TRBV5-8 and TRBJ2-6; a weak D match, TRBD2 (7 bases). Trimming left V 1 base short and J 0 bases short, with 20 bases between. The germline CDR1 and CDR2 sequences are SGHTS and YDEGEE. The CDR3 consists of 20 residues. DNA for the CDR3: TGTGCCAGCAGCTTGATCCAGGGGAGGGAGGGGTCCTCTGGGGCCAACGTCCTGACTTTC. Protein product: CASSLIQGREGSSGANVLTF.

This chain joins TRBV21-1 and TRBJ1-2; the listed D gene, TRBD1, was not tested against the DNA. TRBV21-1 has pseudogene status. The CDR3 has 15 amino acids. CDR3 loop: CASTRVSDRNYGYTF. The CDR3 region has the DNA TGTGCCAGTACTAGAGTTTCGGACAGAAACTATGGCTACACCTTC.

The chain is built from TRBV18 and TRBJ1-4, with 9 positions matching TRBD1. Losses at the gene ends were 1 base for V and 3 bases for J; bases not matched to a gene: 3. Germline CDR1 KGHSH, CDR2 LQKENI. CDR3 length equals 16 residues. In DNA form, the CDR3 reads TGTGCCAGCTCACCACTACAGGGGGCTTCTAATGAAAAACTGTTTTTT. Translation gives CASSPLQGASNEKLFF.

The chain couples TRBV12-3 or TRBV12-4 to TRBJ2-3; no definite D call. V was pared by 6 bases and J by 6 bases, with 7 bases between. The CDR3 is 11 residues long. CDR3 in amino acids: CASSSTDTQYF. CDR3 DNA sequence: TGTGCCAGCAGCTCTACCGATACGCAGTATTTT.

V is TRBV3-1 (or the pseudogene TRBV3-2) and J is TRBJ2-2; tentative D call: TRBD1 (6 bases). This CDR3 spans 15 amino acids. Looked up from germline, CDR1 is LGHDT and CDR2 is YNNKEL (reference sequence). Trimming left V 0 bases short and J 6 bases short, with 11 bases between. The CDR3 DNA reads as TGTGCCAGCAGCCAAGATATGGGGGCGGCCGGGGAGCTGTTTTTT. Protein sequence: CASSQDMGAAGELFF.

J is TRBJ2-7 and V is TRBV18; D perhaps matches TRBD2 (5 bases). Trimming left V 5 bases short and J 2 bases short, with 13 bases between. The CDR3 consists of 14 residues. Germline V CDR1 and CDR2: KGHSH, LQKENI. CDR3 in DNA: TGTGCCAGCTCAGAGGGCGCAGGAACCTACGAGCAGTACTTC. As protein: CASSEGAGTYEQYF. The whole variable domain, remainder taken from reference TRBV18 and TRBJ2-7, is NAGVMQNPRHLVRRRGQEARLRCSPMKGHSHVYWYRQLPEEGLKFMVYLQKENIIDESGMPKERFSAEFPKEGPSILRIQQVVRGDSAAYFCASSEGAGTYEQYFGPGTRLTVT.

The chain links TRBV27 to TRBJ2-5; D gene ambiguous. Germline lookup yields CDR1 MNHEY and CDR2 SMNVEV (reference sequence). This CDR3 is built from 14 residues. Trimming shortened V by 1 base and J by 1 base, and 7 bases separated the two germline ends. Here the CDR3 DNA reads TGTGCCAGCAGTTTATTGGGCTTCCAAGAGACCCAGTACTTC. Encoded protein: CASSLLGFQETQYF.

This chain joins TRBV5-1 and TRBJ2-6; 8 bases line up with TRBD1. Trimming cost V 4 bases and J 2 bases; bases outside gene matches: 8. CDR3 length: 17 residues. Per the germline V gene, CDR1 is SGHRS and CDR2 is YFSETQ. The CDR3 spells CASSHRTGSTGANVLTF. The CDR3 DNA reads TGCGCCAGCAGCCATCGGACAGGGTCGACTGGGGCCAACGTCCTGACTTTC. Supplemented by reference TRBV5-1 and TRBJ2-6, the full variable domain reads KAGVTQTPRYLIKTRGQQVTLSCSPISGHRSVSWYQQTPGQGLQFLFEYFSETQRNKGNFPGRFSGRQFSNSRSEMNVSTLELGDSALYLCASSHRTGSTGANVLTFGAGSRLTVL.

The chain links TRBV13 to TRBJ1-6; D not resolved. The CDR3 covers 14 residues. The germline V and J ends were trimmed by 7 bases and 4 bases, with 11 bases remaining between them. The germline gives CDR1 PRHDT, CDR2 FYEKMQ (reference sequence). In DNA, the CDR3 is TGTGCCAGCAACGCCAGATCATATAATTCACCCCTCCACTTT. This translates into CASNARSYNSPLHF.

The gene calls are TRBV18 and TRBJ1-2; D not certain. CDR3 length: 13 residues. The germline CDR1 and CDR2 sequences are KGHSH and LQKENI. V lost 2 bases and J 4 bases, leaving 8 bases between the germline ends. This chain's CDR3 is CASSPDTRYGYTF. CDR3 DNA: TGTGCCAGCTCACCAGACACCCGCTATGGCTACACCTTC.

The chain employs TRBV3-1 (or the pseudogene TRBV3-2) and TRBJ1-5; 10 bases are a match to TRBD1. Germline values: CDR1 LGHDT, CDR2 YNNKEL (reference sequence). The V gene end was trimmed by 4 bases and the J gene end by 7 bases; junction bases not matched to a gene: 7. CDR3 size: 15 residues. The CDR3 nucleotides read TGTGCCAGCAGCCTCGGACAGGGGGGGGGACAGCCCCAGCATTTT. Translating it yields CASSLGQGGGQPQHF.

This clone showed up just once. The gene calls are TRBV2 and TRBJ1-2; weak D call: TRBD1 (5 bases). CDR3 length: 16 residues. CDR1 and CDR2 (germline): SNHLY, FYNNEI. V shed 5 bases and J shed 4 bases, with 20 bases lying between them. This chain's CDR3 is CASSLRSVGGSYGYTF. The CDR3 coding sequence is TGTGCCAGCAGTCTACGAAGCGTCGGGGGGAGCTATGGCTACACCTTC. Using reference TRBV2 and TRBJ1-2 for the parts outside the CDR3, the full variable domain is EPEVTQTPSHQVTQMGQEVILRCVPISNHLYFYWYRQILGQKVEFLVSFYNNEISEKSEIFDDQFSVERPDGSNFTLKIRSTKLEDSAMYFCASSLRSVGGSYGYTFGSGTRLTVV.

Concerning this clone itself: The same CDR3 also results from other DNA sequences found in this sample. The rearrangement joins TRBV5-5 to TRBJ1-5; tentative D call: TRBD1 (5 bases). The CDR3 sequence is 13 residues long. In germline, CDR1 is SGHKS, CDR2 YYEKEE (reference sequence). The ends were cut back, 2 bases at V and 5 bases at J, with 8 bases in the middle. CDR3 region: CASSLQDDQPQHF. The DNA of the CDR3 is TGTGCCAGCAGCTTACAGGACGATCAGCCCCAGCATTTT. Using reference TRBV5-5 and TRBJ1-5 for the parts outside the CDR3, the full variable domain is DAGVTQSPTHLIKTRGQQVTLRCSPISGHKSVSWYQQVLGQGPQFIFQYYEKEERGRGNFPDRFSARQFPNYSSELNVNALLLGDSALYLCASSLQDDQPQHFGDGTRLSIL.

This clone was observed at least ten times. One end of the junction fails to match germline, which may point to a read error. The chain couples TRBV7-9 to TRBJ2-1; TRBD1 is a possible D gene (5 bases). CDR1 and CDR2 (germline): SEHNR, FQNEAQ (reference sequence). The CDR3 covers 14 residues. The DNA of the CDR3 is TGTGCCAGCAGTTTAGGGTACAGGAACAATGAGCAGTTCTTC. This translates into CASSLGYRNNEQFF.

This chain links TRBV6-2 or TRBV6-3 with TRBJ2-3, with 11 positions matching TRBD2. The CDR3 sequence is 16 residues long. Per the germline V gene, CDR1 is MNHEY and CDR2 is SVGEGT. V was pared by 4 bases and J by 4 bases, with 7 bases of the junction left unmatched. CDR3 coding DNA: TGTGCCAGCAGTTCCCGACTAGCGGGGTGGGCAGATACGCAGTATTTT. Protein product: CASSSRLAGWADTQYF.

V is TRBV30 and J is TRBJ2-7, with D perhaps matching TRBD2 (5 bases). Germline-derived CDR1 and CDR2 are GTSNPN and SVGIG (reference sequence). The CDR3 consists of 13 residues. V dropped 7 bases and J dropped 4 bases, with 17 bases sitting between them. The CDR3 loop reads CASATIGQYEQYF. In DNA form, the CDR3 reads TGTGCCTCCGCGACTATAGGGCAGTACGAGCAGTACTTC.

CDR3 DNA sequence: TGTGCCAGCAGCTTGGAGGGTAGCAATCAGCCCCAGCATTTT. The encoded protein is CASSLEGSNQPQHF. This chain joins TRBV7-2 and TRBJ1-5; no reliable D call. The CDR3 consists of 14 residues. Germline V lookup: CDR1 SGHTA, CDR2 FQGNSA. V was clipped by 3 bases and J by 0 bases, with 6 bases between them. The full variable domain, with the rest looked up from reference TRBV7-2 and TRBJ1-5, is GAGVSQSPSNKVTEKGKDVELRCDPISGHTALYWYRQSLGQGLEFLIYFQGNSAPDKSGLPSDRFSAERTGGSVSTLTIQRTQQEDSAVYLCASSLEGSNQPQHFGDGTRLSIL.

The rearrangement joins TRBV6-5 to TRBJ1-2; D might be TRBD1 (6 bases). Looked up from germline, CDR1 is MNHEY and CDR2 is SVGAGI. The V end was cut by 7 bases, the J end by 4 bases, with 16 bases between. CDR3 length: 14 residues. The CDR3: CASTPGTTTYGYTF. The CDR3 coding sequence is TGTGCCAGCACCCCCGGGACAACCACCTATGGCTACACCTTC.

V and J are TRBV7-2 and TRBJ1-1; no clear D gene. The V end lost 5 bases, the J end lost 0 bases, and 16 bases lay between the germline ends. Germline-derived CDR1 and CDR2 are SGHTA and FQGNSA. This CDR3 has 16 amino acids. CDR3 sequence: CASSLLIHALNTEAFF. The DNA of the CDR3 is TGTGCCAGCAGCCTACTCATTCACGCTTTGAACACTGAAGCTTTCTTT. The variable domain in full, with the rest retrieved from reference TRBV7-2 and TRBJ1-1, is GAGVSQSPSNKVTEKGKDVELRCDPISGHTALYWYRQSLGQGLEFLIYFQGNSAPDKSGLPSDRFSAERTGGSVSTLTIQRTQQEDSAVYLCASSLLIHALNTEAFFGQGTRLTVV.

The gene calls are TRBV11-2 and TRBJ1-4; D perhaps matches TRBD1 (5 bases). The CDR3 contains 15 residues. Per germline, CDR1 SGHAT and CDR2 FQNNGV. Trimming took off 6 bases at V and 3 bases at J, with 14 bases between the two ends. The CDR3 sequence is CASRPWGGANEKLFF. In nucleotides, the CDR3 is TGTGCCAGCAGGCCTTGGGGGGGAGCTAATGAAAAACTGTTTTTT.

The V and J genes are TRBV6-1 and TRBJ1-1, with TRBD1 identical over 10 bases. Germline V gene sequence: CDR1 MNHNS, CDR2 SASEGT. The CDR3 loop spans 16 amino acids. V was pared by 4 bases and J by 3 bases, with 8 bases of the junction left unmatched. The CDR3 reads CASSGDRGIRDTEAFF. CDR3 DNA sequence: TGTGCCAGCAGTGGGGACAGGGGAATTAGGGACACTGAAGCTTTCTTT.